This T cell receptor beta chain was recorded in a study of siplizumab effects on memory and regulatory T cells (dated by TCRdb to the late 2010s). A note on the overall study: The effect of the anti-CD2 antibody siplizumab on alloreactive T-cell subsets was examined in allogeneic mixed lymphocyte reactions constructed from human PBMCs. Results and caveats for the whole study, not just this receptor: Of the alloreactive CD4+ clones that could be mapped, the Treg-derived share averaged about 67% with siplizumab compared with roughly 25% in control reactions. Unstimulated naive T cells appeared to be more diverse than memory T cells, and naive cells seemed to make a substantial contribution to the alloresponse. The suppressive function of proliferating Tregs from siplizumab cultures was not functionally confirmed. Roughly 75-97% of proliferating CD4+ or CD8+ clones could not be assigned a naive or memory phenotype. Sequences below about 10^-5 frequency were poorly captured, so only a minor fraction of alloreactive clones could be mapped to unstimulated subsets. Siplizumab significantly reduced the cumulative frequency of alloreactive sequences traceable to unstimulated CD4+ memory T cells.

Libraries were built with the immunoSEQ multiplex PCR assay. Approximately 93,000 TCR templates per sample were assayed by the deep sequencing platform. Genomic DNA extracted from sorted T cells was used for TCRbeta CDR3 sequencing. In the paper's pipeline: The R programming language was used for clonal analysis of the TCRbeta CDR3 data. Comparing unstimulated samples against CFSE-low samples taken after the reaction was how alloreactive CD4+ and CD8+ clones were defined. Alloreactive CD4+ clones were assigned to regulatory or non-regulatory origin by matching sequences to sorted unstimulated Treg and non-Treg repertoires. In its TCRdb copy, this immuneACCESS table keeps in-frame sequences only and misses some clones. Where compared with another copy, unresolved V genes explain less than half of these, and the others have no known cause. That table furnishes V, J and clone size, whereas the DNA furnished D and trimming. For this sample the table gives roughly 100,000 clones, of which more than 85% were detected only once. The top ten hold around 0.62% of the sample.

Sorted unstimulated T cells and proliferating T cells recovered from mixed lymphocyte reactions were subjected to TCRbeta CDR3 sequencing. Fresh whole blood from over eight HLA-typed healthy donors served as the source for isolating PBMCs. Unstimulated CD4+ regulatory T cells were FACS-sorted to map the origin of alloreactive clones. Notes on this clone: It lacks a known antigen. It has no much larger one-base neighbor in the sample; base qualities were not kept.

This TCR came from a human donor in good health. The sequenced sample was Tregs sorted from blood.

The CDR3 protein: CASKYTGTQYF. DNA sequence: TGTGCCAGCAAGTACACCGGTACGCAGTATTTT. The chain is assembled from TRBV2 and TRBJ2-3, with the D gene call left open. The germline V gene specifies SNHLY as CDR1 and FYNNEI as CDR2. Relative to germline, V is 7 bases shorter and J is 8 bases shorter, with 10 bases between their ends. The CDR3 runs 11 amino acids, cysteine and phenylalanine included. Just CDR3 DNA is preserved here, 33 bases in frame from base 1.